Listed below are T cell receptor beta chains from one sample, sequenced in a study of blood T cells in healthy people across ages. MiXCR, run by TCRdb on the 5' RACE reads, gives a single entry per CDR3 protein. The table lists some 900,000 distinct CDR3 sequences, around 49% of them singletons. The sequenced sample consisted of blood. The receptor source for this set is a young man in good health. Both conserved end residues are part of each CDR3. The order of the fields is clone size, D gene, J gene, V gene, CDR3 DNA, CDR3 protein. A D gene is named only where the DNA matches it firmly. A row's size may be missing; if present it is once, few, many or a size class.

clone_size: -; d_call: -; j_call: TRBJ2-3; v_call: TRBV2; cdr3_nt: TGTGCCAGCAGTGAAGCGCCCCGCCAGGCGACAGATACGCAGTATTTT; cdr3_aa: CASSEAPRQATDTQYF
clone_size: few; d_call: TRBD1; j_call: TRBJ2-7; v_call: TRBV20-1; cdr3_nt: TGCAGTGCCGCCCGGGACAGGGGCCACGAGCAGTACTTC; cdr3_aa: CSAARDRGHEQYF
clone_size: few; d_call: -; j_call: TRBJ2-7; v_call: TRBV29-1; cdr3_nt: TGCAGCGTTGAGGTAGAGCTGAGGTCCTACGAGCAGTACTTC; cdr3_aa: CSVEVELRSYEQYF
clone_size: -; d_call: -; j_call: TRBJ2-1; v_call: TRBV4-2; cdr3_nt: TGTGCCAGCAGCCAAGAAGGCGGGTCGGGCGCCTACAATGAGCAGTTCTTC; cdr3_aa: CASSQEGGSGAYNEQFF
clone_size: -; d_call: -; j_call: TRBJ1-1; v_call: TRBV3-1; cdr3_nt: TGTGCCAGCAGCCAAGACTGCGGGAGGATTGAAGCTTTCTTT; cdr3_aa: CASSQDCGRIEAFF
clone_size: -; d_call: TRBD1; j_call: TRBJ1-1; v_call: TRBV7-9; cdr3_nt: TGTGCCAGTACCGAGGGGGCGTTGAACACTGAAGCTTTCTTT; cdr3_aa: CASTEGALNTEAFF
clone_size: -; d_call: -; j_call: TRBJ2-7; v_call: TRBV12-3/TRBV12-4; cdr3_nt: TGTGCCAGCAGTTTTAAGGGCGAGCAGTACTTC; cdr3_aa: CASSFKGEQYF
clone_size: -; d_call: TRBD1; j_call: TRBJ1-4; v_call: TRBV4-2; cdr3_nt: TGTGCCAGCAGCCAACTAACCCGACAGGGGGCAACTAATGAAAAACTGTTTTTT; cdr3_aa: CASSQLTRQGATNEKLFF
clone_size: many; d_call: TRBD1; j_call: TRBJ1-5; v_call: TRBV4-1; cdr3_nt: TGCGCCAGCAGCCATCAAGGACAGGGGGATCAGCCCCAGCATTTT; cdr3_aa: CASSHQGQGDQPQHF
clone_size: few; d_call: TRBD2; j_call: TRBJ2-7; v_call: TRBV20-1; cdr3_nt: TGCAGTGCTAGAGATCGACTAGCGGGGACCTACGAGCAGTACTTC; cdr3_aa: CSARDRLAGTYEQYF